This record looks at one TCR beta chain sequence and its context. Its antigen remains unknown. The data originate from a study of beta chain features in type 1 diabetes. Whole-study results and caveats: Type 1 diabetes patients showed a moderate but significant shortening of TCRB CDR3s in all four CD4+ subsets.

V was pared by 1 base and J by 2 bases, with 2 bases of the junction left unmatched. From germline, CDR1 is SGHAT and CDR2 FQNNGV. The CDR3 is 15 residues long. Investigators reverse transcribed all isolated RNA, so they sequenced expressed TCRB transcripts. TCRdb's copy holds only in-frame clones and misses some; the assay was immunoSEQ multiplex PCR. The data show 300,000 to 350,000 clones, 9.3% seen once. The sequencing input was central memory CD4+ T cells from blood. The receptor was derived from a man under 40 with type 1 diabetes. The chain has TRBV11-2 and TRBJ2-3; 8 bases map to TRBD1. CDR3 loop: CASSLGTGYTDTQYF. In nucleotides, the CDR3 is TGTGCCAGCAGCTTAGGGACAGGGTACACAGATACGCAGTATTTT.